This T cell receptor (beta chain) came from a study of cytomegalovirus exposure and HLA in healthy donors. General study results and limits: Researchers counted around 180 TCR beta chains as cytomegalovirus-associated.

Trimming removed 1 base from V and 2 bases from J; junction bases left unmatched: 7. Germline CDR1 reads SGHTA; CDR2 reads FQGNSA. The CDR3 consists of 16 residues. A remark on this clone: Its specificity is unknown.

Primers for the PCR totalled 60 Vbeta and 13 Jbeta. Assay used: immunoSEQ multiplex PCR; TCRdb lists only in-frame clones, some missing. The data show 90,000 to 120,000 clones, less than 85% seen once. The specimen was PBMCs. The TCR originated in a woman between 40 and 55 years old in good health and CMV-seropositive. The rearrangement uses TRBV7-2 and TRBJ1-2; 7 bases are shared with TRBD1. This chain's CDR3 is CASSLEVTGLNYGYTF. Written as DNA, the CDR3 is TGTGCCAGCAGCTTAGAGGTGACAGGGTTGAACTATGGCTACACCTTC.